This T cell receptor (beta chain) is drawn from a study of T cell responses to AZD1222 COVID-19 vaccine. Findings and limits, study-wide: Donors skewed white British and female; clonal diversity was possibly underestimated. Researchers report vaccine-associated CD4 TCRs spanning spike, with dominance at 160-218 and 743-854.

Assay used: immunoSEQ multiplex PCR; TCRdb lists only in-frame clones, some missing. The data contain about 84,000 clones, approximately 85% of them singletons. After removal of 4 bases from V and 4 bases from J, the junction contained 6 bases not matched to a gene. The CDR3 has 14 residues. Germline V CDR1 and CDR2: MDHEN, SYDVKM. Concerning this clone itself: Its antigen is as yet unknown.

This TCR was recovered from an adult who received the AZD1222 COVID-19 vaccine. This chain connects TRBV28 to TRBJ2-7, with 8 bases identical to TRBD2. The sequences come from peripheral blood, collected 28 days after the second AZD1222 dose. CDR3 amino acids: CASSSGTRPYEQYF. CDR3 nucleotides: TGTGCCAGCAGTTCCGGGACTAGACCTTACGAGCAGTACTTC.